This T cell receptor beta chain was sequenced for a study of T cell responses to AZD1222 COVID-19 vaccine. Produced via immunoSEQ multiplex PCR; TCRdb's table is partial and in-frame only. The profile shows some 140,000 clones, about 93% of them singletons. The sample consisted of peripheral blood, taken 28 days after the second AZD1222 dose. The TCR was taken from an adult who received the AZD1222 COVID-19 vaccine.

The DNA for the CDR3 is TGTGCCTGGAGTGTACTGGATGTCCGTAACACCTTC. Translated: CAWSVLDVRNTF. V gene TRBV30 combines with J gene TRBJ1-2; D is uncertain. Germline V gene lookup returns CDR1 GTSNPN and CDR2 SVGIG (reference sequence). The CDR3 spans 12 residues. The V end was cut by 0 bases, the J end by 12 bases, with 14 bases between.